This T cell receptor (beta chain) was identified in a study of T cells after yellow fever vaccination. Points from the study as a whole: Re-detected after boosting: most primary clones, 96% of CD4 and roughly 88% of CD8. Though weaker, the secondary response peaked faster, on day 5 versus 15. The presence of abundant clonotypes contaminating from the bulk population was possible in FACS-sorted repertoires.

Comments on this clonotype: Antigen unknown.

UMIs and a universal primer site were added when TCR cDNA was made by 5'RACE template switching. TCRdb reanalysed the 5' RACE reads using MiXCR and keeps one entry per CDR3 protein. The data hold fewer than 450,000 distinct CDR3 sequences, with approximately 10% observed a single time. This receptor was identified in a man aged 18 to 29 who received the YFV17D yellow fever vaccine. The specimen comprised PBMCs, sampled on the day of the first yellow fever vaccination.

CDR3: CASSPRASYEQYF. CDR3 DNA sequence: TGTGCCAGCAGCCCAAGGGCCTCCTACGAGCAGTACTTC. The rearrangement links TRBV7-8 to TRBJ2-7; unclear D gene. CDR3 size: 13 residues. Germline CDR1 reads SGHVS; CDR2 reads FQNEAQ. Trimming took off 5 bases at V and 0 bases at J, with 8 bases between the two ends. Based on the CDR3 plus reference TRBV7-8 and TRBJ2-7, the full variable domain is GAGVSQSPRYKVAKRGQDVALRCDPISGHVSLFWYQQALGQGPEFLTYFQNEAQLDKSGLPSDRFFAERPEGSVSTLKIQRTQQEDSAVYLCASSPRASYEQYFGPGTRLTVT.